This T cell receptor (beta chain) was sequenced for a study of shared clonotypes between healthy human individuals (dated by TCRdb to 2018 to 2020). Context from the whole study: The cohort comprised a couple of women and a few men aged 18 to 49 years. For each donor, CD4 naive and CD4 memory were each given three plates, CD8 naive was given two plates, and CD8 memory was given one plate. The study deeply sequenced blood TCR repertoires of several healthy adults to estimate repertoire size and the extent of clonotype sharing between individuals. To increase sequencing depth and limit assay-specific biases, different laboratories used diverse techniques to prepare libraries and sequence TCR repertoires. Per donor, leukapheresis produced somewhere between about 0.85 and 9.5 billion PBMCs. The full study reports these points: Compared with non-shared clonotypes, the clonotypes found in all four sorted-subset donors had higher generation probabilities. Sharing across several donors was observed for approximately 5% of naive CD4, less than 4% of naive CD8, 2% to 2.5% of memory CD4, and around 0.4% of memory CD8 clonotypes. Even with the large sequencing depth, rarefaction of the sorted-subset datasets indicated that sequencing was incomplete. Naive subsets generally had larger estimated clonotype richness than memory subsets did. The genetic and exposure-history diversity represented was limited by the small number of donors. Pairwise subsampling indicated that sequencing depth was expected to affect the degree of clonotype sharing among donors. Sampling was limited to blood, and TCR repertoires in tissue likely differ from TCR repertoires in blood.

In regard to this clone: Its antigen remains undetermined. There are no base qualities to consult, and no much larger clone falls within one base.

Healthy HIV-negative adults with no recently reported acute infections or vaccinations were included as donors. Every donor was a Caucasian adult living in Nashville, Tennessee, USA. CD4+ T cells were enriched through magnetic negative selection, after which naive cells were positively selected on CD45RA and the remaining negative fraction served as the memory subset. Blood was obtained by leukapheresis, after which PBMCs were separated by Ficoll-Histopaque density gradient centrifugation and cryopreserved in liquid nitrogen vapor phase. Purity and quantity of every magnetically sorted T cell population were checked by analytical flow cytometry. From each sorted fraction, genomic DNA was isolated and quantified by UV absorbance on a Nanodrop 2000c. TCR CDR3 regions were amplified from genomic DNA by multiplex PCR using the deep immunoSEQ assay. Genomic DNA extracted from each cell subset was distributed evenly over all wells of several immunoSEQ 96-well plates, and each plate served as one replicate. Each replicate PCR for sorted subsets received approximately 220 ng genomic DNA, equal to roughly 30,000 T cell genomes. The purified libraries were quantified using a Qubit 3.0 fluorometer, sized with a Bioanalyzer 2100, and then quantified again using the KAPA Library Quantification kit. Every immunoSEQ 96-well plate was sequenced on a dedicated single-read 150-cycle Illumina NextSeq 550 flow cell. The original pipeline was this. Because the immunoSEQ output held only junctional sequences and lacked quality scores, the filtering could not match the filtering applied to full-length reads. To assign V/J genes and CDR3, sequences were annotated using PyIR, a Python wrapper for IgBLAST v1.9, with IMGT germline references. Reads with weak V/J assignments (E-value above 1e-6), missing CDR3, stop codons, out-of-frame junctions, or ambiguous translated residues were removed. V3J clonotypes were defined by identical inferred V gene, J gene, and CDR3 amino acid sequence. The percentage overlap between two repertoires was calculated by dividing the number of shared unique clonotypes by the size of the smaller repertoire. Repertoire richness was assessed with RTK rarefaction, the Chao1 estimator, and Recon v2.1 estimates of unobserved clonotypes. Generation probabilities for all TCRbeta clonotypes obtained by the gDNA method from a handful of donors were computed using OLGA. This immuneACCESS table, as held by TCRdb, lists in-frame sequences with V and J called but not all clones. Of the missing ones, under half trace to an unresolved V gene in checked studies; the others have no known cause. Clone size and the V and J calls come from that table; the DNA yielded D and trimming. For this sample the table gives roughly 2 million clones, of which approximately 95% were detected only once. Of the sample, more than 0.1% falls within the top ten clones.

CDR1 and CDR2 were assigned from the germline V gene (reference sequence) as DFQATT and SNEGSKA. Reading from cysteine to phenylalanine, the CDR3 counts 8 amino acids. Kept here is only the CDR3 DNA, which spans 24 bases and is read in frame from base 1. The chain is made from TRBV20-1 and TRBJ2-7, with the D gene not confidently named. The clonotype originates from a man in his late teens or twenties in good health. The material sequenced was naive CD4+ T cells sorted from blood. The cell subset or site label, read with the paper, signifies: CD45RA+ positively selected. The CDR3 loop reads CITGQQYF. The DNA is as follows: TGCATCACCGGCCAGCAGTACTTC.